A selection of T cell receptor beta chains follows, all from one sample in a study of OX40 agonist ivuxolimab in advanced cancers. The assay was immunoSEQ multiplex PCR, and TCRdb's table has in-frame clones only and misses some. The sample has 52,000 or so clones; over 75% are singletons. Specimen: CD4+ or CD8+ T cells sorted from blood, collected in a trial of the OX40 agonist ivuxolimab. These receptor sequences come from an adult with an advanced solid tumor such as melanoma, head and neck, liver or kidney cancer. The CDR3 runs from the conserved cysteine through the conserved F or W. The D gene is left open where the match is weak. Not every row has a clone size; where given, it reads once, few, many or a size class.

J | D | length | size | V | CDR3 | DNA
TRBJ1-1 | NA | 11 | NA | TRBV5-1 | CASSLGLEAFF | TGCGCCAGCAGCTTGGGGCTTGAAGCTTTCTTT
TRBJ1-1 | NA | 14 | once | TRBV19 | CASSIGGTNTEAFF | TGTGCCAGTAGTATAGGGGGGACGAACACTGAAGCTTTCTTT
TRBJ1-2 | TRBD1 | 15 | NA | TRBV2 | CASRTGTGGSYGYTF | TGTGCCAGCAGAACCGGGACAGGGGGCAGCTATGGCTACACCTTC
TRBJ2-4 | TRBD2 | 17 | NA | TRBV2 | CASSVRDLAGGGDIQYF | TGTGCCAGCAGTGTAAGGGATCTAGCGGGAGGGGGGGACATTCAGTACTTC
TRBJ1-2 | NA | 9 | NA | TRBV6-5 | CASRTGTYF | TGTGCCAGCAGAACGGGGACCTACTTC
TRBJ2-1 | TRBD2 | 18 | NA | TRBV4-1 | CASSQVLAGGKMYNEQFF | TGCGCCAGCAGCCAAGTTCTAGCGGGGGGAAAAATGTACAATGAGCAGTTCTTC
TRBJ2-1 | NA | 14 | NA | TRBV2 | CASSVQPTYNEQFF | TGTGCCAGCAGTGTACAGCCTACCTACAATGAGCAGTTCTTC
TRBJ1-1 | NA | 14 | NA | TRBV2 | CASRDSLENTEAFF | TGTGCCAGCAGGGATTCTCTTGAGAACACTGAAGCTTTCTTT
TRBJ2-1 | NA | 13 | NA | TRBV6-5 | CASSLGRGNEQFF | TGTGCCAGCAGCCTAGGACGGGGCAATGAGCAGTTCTTC
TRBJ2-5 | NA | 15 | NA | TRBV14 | CASSPIGWGIETQYF | TGTGCCAGCAGCCCTATTGGGTGGGGTATAGAGACCCAGTACTTC
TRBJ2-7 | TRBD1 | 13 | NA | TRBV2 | CARRDRSSYEQYF | TGTGCCAGGAGGGACAGAAGCTCCTACGAGCAGTACTTC
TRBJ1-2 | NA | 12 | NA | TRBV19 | CASRGRGDGYTF | TGTGCCAGTAGAGGTAGAGGGGATGGCTACACCTTC
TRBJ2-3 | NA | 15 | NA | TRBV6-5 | CASSYGLRRTDTQYF | TGTGCCAGCAGTTACGGGTTGAGGCGCACAGATACGCAGTATTTT
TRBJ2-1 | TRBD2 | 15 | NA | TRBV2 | CASSGLLAGDNEQFF | TGTGCCAGCAGTGGCCTTCTAGCGGGAGACAATGAGCAGTTCTTC
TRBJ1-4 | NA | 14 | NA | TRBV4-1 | CASSQGGMNEKLFF | TGCGCCAGCAGCCAAGGTGGAATGAATGAAAAACTGTTTTTT
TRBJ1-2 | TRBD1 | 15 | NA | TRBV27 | CASSLGGTGIYGYTF | TGTGCCAGCAGTTTAGGAGGGACAGGGATATATGGCTACACCTTC
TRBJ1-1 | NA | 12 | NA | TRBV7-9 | CASSTTGVEAFF | TGTGCCAGCAGCACGACAGGTGTCGAAGCTTTCTTT
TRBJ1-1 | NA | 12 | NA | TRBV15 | CATSSYGPEAFF | TGTGCCACCAGCAGTTACGGGCCTGAAGCTTTCTTT
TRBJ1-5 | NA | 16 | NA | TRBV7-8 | CASSLAWGAYNQPQHF | TGTGCCAGCAGCTTAGCATGGGGGGCCTACAATCAGCCCCAGCATTTT
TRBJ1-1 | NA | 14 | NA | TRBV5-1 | CASSLVSPVSEAFF | TGCGCCAGCAGCTTGGTGAGCCCAGTGTCTGAAGCTTTCTTT
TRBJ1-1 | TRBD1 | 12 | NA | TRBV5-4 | CASSPGGAEAFF | TGTGCCAGCAGCCCAGGGGGGGCTGAAGCTTTCTTT
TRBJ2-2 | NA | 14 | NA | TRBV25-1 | CASSEGGFTGELFF | TGTGCCAGCAGTGAAGGTGGCTTCACCGGGGAGCTGTTTTTT
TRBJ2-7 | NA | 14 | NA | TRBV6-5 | CASSYAQSSYEQYF | TGTGCCAGCAGTTACGCGCAGAGCTCCTACGAGCAGTACTTC
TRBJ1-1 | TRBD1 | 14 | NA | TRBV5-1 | CASSLDRGHTEAFF | TGCGCCAGCAGCTTGGACAGGGGGCATACTGAAGCTTTCTTT
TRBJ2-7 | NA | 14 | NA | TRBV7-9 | CASSLGGLPYEQYF | TGTGCCAGCAGCTTAGGGGGACTTCCCTACGAGCAGTACTTC
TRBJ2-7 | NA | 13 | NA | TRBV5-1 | CASSLGTDYEQYF | TGCGCCAGCAGCCTCGGGACCGACTACGAGCAGTACTTC
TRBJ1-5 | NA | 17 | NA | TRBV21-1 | CASSKLAVNYSNQPQHF | TGTGCCAGCAGCAAACTCGCAGTTAATTATAGCAATCAGCCCCAGCATTTT
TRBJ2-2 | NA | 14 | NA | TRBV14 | CASRPSTNTGELFF | TGTGCCAGCCGGCCCAGCACGAACACCGGGGAGCTGTTTTTT
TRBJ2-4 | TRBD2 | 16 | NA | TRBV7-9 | CASSDALAGARNIQYF | TGTGCCAGCAGCGATGCACTAGCGGGGGCCAGAAACATTCAGTACTTC
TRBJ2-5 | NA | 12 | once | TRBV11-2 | CASSLVQETQYF | TGTGCCAGCAGCTTAGTCCAAGAGACCCAGTACTTC
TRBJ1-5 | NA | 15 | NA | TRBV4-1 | CASSQEGQRYQPQHF | TGCGCCAGCAGCCAAGAAGGACAGCGTTATCAGCCCCAGCATTTT
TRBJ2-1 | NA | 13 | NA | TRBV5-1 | CASSLTEGDEQFF | TGCGCCAGCAGCCTAACCGAGGGCGATGAGCAGTTCTTC
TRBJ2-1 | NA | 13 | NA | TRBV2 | CASEETENNERFF | TGTGCCAGCGAAGAGACAGAGAACAATGAGCGGTTCTTC
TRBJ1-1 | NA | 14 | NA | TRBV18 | CASSKGRGGTEAFF | TGTGCCAGCTCAAAGGGCCGGGGTGGGACTGAAGCTTTCTTT
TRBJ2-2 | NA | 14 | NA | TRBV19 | CASSTASDTGELFF | TGTGCCAGTAGTACAGCTAGCGACACCGGGGAGCTGTTTTTT
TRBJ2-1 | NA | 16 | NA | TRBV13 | CASSLVGRATYNEQFF | TGTGCCAGCAGCTTAGTGGGTAGGGCGACGTACAATGAGCAGTTCTTC
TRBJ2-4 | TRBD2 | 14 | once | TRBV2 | CASSEGLGGGIQYF | TGTGCCAGCAGTGAAGGTCTAGGCGGGGGCATTCAGTACTTC
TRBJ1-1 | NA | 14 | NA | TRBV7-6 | CASSLALQSTEAFF | TGTGCCAGCAGCTTAGCCCTACAAAGCACTGAAGCTTTCTTT
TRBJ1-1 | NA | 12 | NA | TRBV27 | CASIGAPTEAFF | TGTGCCAGCATCGGGGCGCCCACTGAAGCTTTCTTT
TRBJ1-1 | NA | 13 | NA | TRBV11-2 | CASSLGWWFEAFF | TGTGCCAGCAGCTTAGGTTGGTGGTTCGAAGCTTTCTTT
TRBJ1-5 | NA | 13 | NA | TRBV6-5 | CASSKMGNQPQHF | TGTGCCAGCTCGAAAATGGGGAATCAGCCCCAGCATTTT
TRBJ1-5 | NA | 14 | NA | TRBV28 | CASSLRRDVQPQHF | TGTGCCAGCAGTCTAAGGAGAGATGTTCAGCCCCAGCATTTT
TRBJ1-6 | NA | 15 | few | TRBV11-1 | CASSLGIDPNSPLHF | TGTGCCAGCAGCTTAGGAATCGACCCCAATTCACCCCTCCACTTT
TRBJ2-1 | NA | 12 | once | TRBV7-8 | CASSLPSNEQFF | TGTGCCAGCAGCCTTCCCTCCAATGAGCAGTTCTTC
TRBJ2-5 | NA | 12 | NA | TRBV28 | CASSLGQETQYF | TGTGCCAGCAGTTTAGGACAAGAGACCCAGTACTTC
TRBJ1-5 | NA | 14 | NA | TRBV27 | CASSLSGVGQPQHF | TGTGCCAGCAGTTTATCAGGGGTGGGTCAGCCCCAGCATTTT
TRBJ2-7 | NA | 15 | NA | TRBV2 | CASSDGTPTPYEQYF | TGTGCCAGCAGTGACGGGACACCGACCCCCTACGAGCAGTACTTC
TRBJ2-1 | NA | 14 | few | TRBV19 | CASSAGTLYNEQFF | TGTGCCAGCTCCGCCGGGACTTTATACAATGAGCAGTTCTTC
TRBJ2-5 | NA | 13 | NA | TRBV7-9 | CASSLMMQETQYF | TGTGCCAGCAGCTTAATGATGCAAGAGACCCAGTACTTC
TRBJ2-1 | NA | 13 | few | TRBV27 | CASSRTVYNEQFF | TGTGCCAGCAGCCGGACAGTCTACAATGAGCAGTTCTTC
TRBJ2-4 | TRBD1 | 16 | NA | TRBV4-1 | CASSRDRVEVKNIQYF | TGCGCCAGCAGCCGAGACAGGGTCGAAGTCAAAAACATTCAGTACTTC
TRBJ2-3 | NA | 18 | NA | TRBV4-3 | CASSPRPPTGEGSDTQYF | TGCGCCAGCAGCCCCCGGCCACCTACAGGGGAGGGCTCAGATACGCAGTATTTT
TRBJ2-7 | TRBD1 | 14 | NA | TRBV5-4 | CASSWDRGQYEQYF | TGTGCCAGCAGCTGGGACAGGGGGCAGTACGAGCAGTACTTC
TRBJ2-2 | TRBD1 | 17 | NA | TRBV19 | CASSTVPGQGRTGELFF | TGTGCCAGTAGTACCGTCCCGGGACAGGGTAGAACCGGGGAGCTGTTTTTT
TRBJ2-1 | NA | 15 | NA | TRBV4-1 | CASSLLRAGVDEQFF | TGCGCCAGCAGCCTCTTGAGGGCGGGTGTGGATGAGCAGTTCTTC
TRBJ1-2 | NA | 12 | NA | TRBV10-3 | CAIPALTGGYTF | TGTGCCATCCCGGCCCTAACGGGCGGCTACACCTTC
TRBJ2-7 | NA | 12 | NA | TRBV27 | CASSLSPGEQYF | TGTGCCAGCAGTTTATCTCCGGGCGAGCAGTACTTC
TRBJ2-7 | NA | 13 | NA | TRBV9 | CASSVGATLEQYF | TGTGCCAGCAGCGTAGGAGCAACACTCGAGCAGTACTTC
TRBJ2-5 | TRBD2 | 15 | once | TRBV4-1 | CASSQGGGYQETQYF | TGCGCCAGCAGCCAAGGGGGGGGGTACCAAGAGACCCAGTACTTC